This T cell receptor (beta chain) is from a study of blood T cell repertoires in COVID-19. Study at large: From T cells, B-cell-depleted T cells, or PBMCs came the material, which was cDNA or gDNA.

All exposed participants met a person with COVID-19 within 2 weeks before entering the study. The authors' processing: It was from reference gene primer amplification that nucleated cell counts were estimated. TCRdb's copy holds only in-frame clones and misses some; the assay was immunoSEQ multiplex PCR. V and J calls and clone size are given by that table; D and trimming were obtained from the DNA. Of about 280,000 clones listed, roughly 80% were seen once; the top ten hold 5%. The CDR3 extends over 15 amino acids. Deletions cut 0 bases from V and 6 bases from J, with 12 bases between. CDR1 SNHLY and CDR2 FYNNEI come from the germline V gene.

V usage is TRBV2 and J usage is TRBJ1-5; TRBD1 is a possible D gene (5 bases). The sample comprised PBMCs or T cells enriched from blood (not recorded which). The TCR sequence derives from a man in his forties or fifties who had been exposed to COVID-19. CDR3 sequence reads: CASSEAEWGLQPQHF. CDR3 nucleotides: TGTGCCAGCAGTGAAGCGGAATGGGGACTTCAGCCCCAGCATTTT. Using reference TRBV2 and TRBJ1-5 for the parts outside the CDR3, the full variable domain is EPEVTQTPSHQVTQMGQEVILRCVPISNHLYFYWYRQILGQKVEFLVSFYNNEISEKSEIFDDQFSVERPDGSNFTLKIRSTKLEDSAMYFCASSEAEWGLQPQHFGDGTRLSIL.